Presented here are 11 T cell receptor beta chains from one specimen sequenced in a study of CD8 T cells in ankylosing spondylitis (dated by TCRdb to the late 2010s). Library creation used 5' RACE. Sequencing relied on an Illumina HiSeq 2500. TCRdb cleaned the public reads at Q25 with fastp, built clones with MiXCR and kept in-frame beta chains. Each record represents a unique CDR3 protein, reported with the most common genes and DNA among its rows. Counted in this sample were fewer than 550,000 distinct CDR3 sequences; about 5.2% of them appeared once. Around 3.5% of the sample rests with the top ten. Their antigens are not known. Broader findings and caveats from the paper: Blood from ankylosing spondylitis patients appeared to be characterized by a TCR beta motif composed of under 10 highly homologous amino acid variants.

Material: blood, either unsorted or a sorted T cell fraction (not recorded which). The receptors originated from a male donor with ankylosing spondylitis.

The gene calls are TRBV15 and TRBJ2-5; 7 bases align to TRBD2. Germline values: CDR1 LNHNV, CDR2 YYDKDF (reference sequence). With V trimmed by 0 bases and J by 2 bases, 3 bases remained unmatched. The CDR3 extends over 15 amino acids. The CDR3 here is CATSRDLAVQETQYF. The DNA of the CDR3 is TGTGCCACCAGCAGAGATCTAGCGGTGCAAGAGACCCAGTACTTC. The variable domain in full, completed from reference TRBV15 and TRBJ2-5, reads DAMVIQNPRYQVTQFGKPVTLSCSQTLNHNVMYWYQQKSSQAPKLLFHYYDKDFNNEADTPDNFQSRRPNTSFCFLDIRSPGLGDTAMYLCATSRDLAVQETQYFGPGTRLLVL.

This clonotype has at least ten counts. The rearrangement uses TRBV5-1 and TRBJ2-1; 10 bases match TRBD2. CDR3 length equals 15 residues. Germline CDR1 reads SGHRS; CDR2 reads YFSETQ. The V gene end was trimmed by 0 bases and the J gene end by 7 bases; junction bases not matched to a gene: 4. CDR3 loop: CASSLELAGTNEQFF. DNA of the CDR3: TGCGCCAGCAGCTTGGAACTAGCGGGGACTAATGAGCAGTTCTTC.

The chain has TRBV7-2 and TRBJ2-7, with 8 bases aligning to TRBD2. Trimming at V came to 2 bases and at J to 2 bases, leaving 5 bases not matched to a gene. The CDR3 spans 15 residues. The germline V gene encodes CDR1 SGHTA and CDR2 FQGNSA. The CDR3: CASSLYGRVPYEQYF. The CDR3 coding sequence is TGTGCCAGCAGCTTATACGGGAGGGTACCCTACGAGCAGTACTTC.

This clonotype was picked up many times. The chain carries TRBV6-5 and TRBJ1-2; a possible D gene is TRBD1 (5 bases). Trimming left V 2 bases short and J 4 bases short, with 11 bases between. CDR3 length: 14 residues. Per the germline V gene, CDR1 is MNHEY and CDR2 is SVGAGI. DNA for the CDR3: TGTGCCAGCAGTTACCGAGTGGGGCGCTATGGCTACACCTTC. Protein sequence: CASSYRVGRYGYTF.

The sample holds many counts of this clonotype. The rearrangement joins TRBV27 to TRBJ2-7; 9 nucleotides align to TRBD1. Germline V gene data show CDR1 as MNHEY and CDR2 as SMNVEV (reference sequence). V shed 6 bases and J 4 bases; nucleotides not matched to a gene: 4. The CDR3 has 13 amino acids. The CDR3 loop reads CASRGQGNYEQYF. The CDR3 DNA follows: TGTGCCAGCAGGGGACAGGGTAATTACGAGCAGTACTTC.

This clonotype appeared many times. CDR3 amino acids: CSVNHGTEAFF. CDR3 nucleotides: TGCAGCGTTAATCATGGAACTGAAGCTTTCTTT. The chain uses TRBV29-1 and TRBJ1-1, with D unclear. The germline V gene encodes CDR1 SQVTM and CDR2 ANQGSEA. The CDR3 has 11 amino acids. V was clipped by 5 bases and J by 5 bases, with 9 bases between them.

The V gene is TRBV6-2 or TRBV6-3, the J gene TRBJ2-1; 11 nucleotides line up with TRBD2. With V trimmed by 5 bases and J by 4 bases, 16 bases remained unmatched. The CDR3 extends over 19 amino acids. Germline-derived CDR1 and CDR2 are MNHEY and SVGEGT. The CDR3 loop is CASSLTTSGRSGTYNEQFF. CDR3 DNA: TGTGCCAGCAGTCTCACCACTAGCGGGAGAAGCGGGACGTACAATGAGCAGTTCTTC.

This clonotype was observed a few times. The chain recombines TRBV7-2 with TRBJ2-1; D is tentatively TRBD1 or TRBD2 (5 bases each). CDR3 length: 14 residues. Trimming cost V 6 bases and J 6 bases, with 15 bases left between them. Germline V gene sequence: CDR1 SGHTA, CDR2 FQGNSA. CDR3 coding DNA: TGTGCCAGCAGGGGACGGGTCCTAGGCAATGAGCAGTTCTTC. As protein: CASRGRVLGNEQFF.

The table lists this clonotype with many counts. V and J are TRBV7-2 and TRBJ2-5, with D maybe TRBD1 (6 bases). Germline CDR1 is SGHTA and CDR2 is FQGNSA. Between the trimmed V and J ends, which lost 2 bases and 5 bases, there was a span of 15 bases. This CDR3 contains 15 residues. The CDR3 bases are TGTGCCAGCAGCTTACTGGGTGGGGGCGGCGAGACCCAGTACTTC. It is translated as CASSLLGGGGETQYF.

The rearrangement joins TRBV3-1 to TRBJ1-2; possible D gene TRBD1, 5 bases. Looked up from germline, CDR1 is LGHDT and CDR2 is YNNKEL (reference sequence). CDR3 length: 16 residues. Trimming removed 4 bases at V and 1 base at J, with 16 bases between. CDR3 sequence: CASSRELGRYNYGYTF. The CDR3 DNA follows: TGTGCCAGCAGCCGTGAATTGGGACGGTATAACTATGGCTACACCTTC.

Many counts were recorded for this clonotype. The chain carries TRBV6-2 or TRBV6-3 and TRBJ2-7, with 12 bases identical to TRBD2. CDR1 and CDR2 (germline): MNHEY, SVGEGT. The CDR3 sequence is 14 residues long. V shed 6 bases and J 2 bases; nucleotides not matched to a gene: 2. DNA for the CDR3: TGTGCCAGCAGGACTAGCGGGAGTCCCTACGAGCAGTACTTC. Translation gives CASRTSGSPYEQYF.